Reported below is one T cell receptor (beta chain). The antigen it binds to is not known. The sample holds no much larger clone one base away, and base qualities are not on file. This sample is part of a study of blood T cell repertoires in COVID-19 (TCRdb year 2020). Turning to the overall study: Samples from collaborators originated in the United States, Italy and Spain and spanned both the acute and convalescent phases of COVID-19. The sample metadata nearly always contained a de-identified subject ID, COVID-19 status, age in years and sex. Samples came from the ongoing ImmuneRACE study (first 160 participants) plus 1,254 subjects from 6 global collaborators. The prospective study material was composed of cDNA or gDNA derived from T cells, B-cell-depleted T cells, or PBMCs. Where available, HLA class I and class II types were obtained from metadata supplied by the sample provider rather than from assay-based typing. The repertoires were released in a freely available public database meant as a resource for research on the immune response to SARS-CoV-2. Subjects who had been exposed to COVID-19, were actively infected with it, or had recovered from it provided the deeply sampled blood TCRbeta repertoires that made up the dataset.

Study-level results and caveats: The quantity of clinical and demographic metadata differed by source and by participant and was supplied without curation.

Enrolling through a virtual design, the prospective study's participants ranged in age from roughly 18 to 95 years and lived across 20 to 30 United States geographic areas. In the prospective study, cohorts were assigned on the basis of participant-reported clinical history obtained from a screening survey and a study questionnaire. ImmuneRACE Cohort 3 recovered participants were defined by two consecutive negative NP/OP PCR tests, healthcare professional clearance, or symptom resolution. Each participant in the prospective study had whole blood, serum and a nasopharyngeal or oropharyngeal swab collected by mobile phlebotomists. Over a roughly 2-month period, participants in the prospective study had the option of providing additional blood draws and questionnaires. Before DNA extraction, blood samples from the prospective study were shipped at room temperature or frozen. Counted from cysteine to phenylalanine, this CDR3 has 20 amino acids. Just CDR3 DNA is preserved here, 60 bases in frame from base 1. Reading the germline V gene gives CDR1 SNHLY and CDR2 FYNNEI. V is clipped by 2 bases and J by 3 bases, and the sequence between their germline boundaries is 28 bases long.

TCRbeta CDR3 regions were amplified from genomic DNA using the immunoSEQ Assay, a bias-controlled multiplex PCR. Per the authors' processing: The number of nucleated cells in each sample was estimated by amplification of reference gene primers within the assay. Sequence reads were collapsed and filtered to measure the absolute abundance of every unique TCRbeta CDR3 rearrangement. For each sample, productive Simpson clonality was calculated by taking the square root of Simpson's diversity index across productive rearrangements. This is the immuneACCESS table as TCRdb keeps it, with only in-frame sequences that have V and J called. A part of the clones is gone; compared with another copy, unresolved V genes explain less than half, and the rest is unexplained. V and J calls plus clone size are reproduced from that table; the DNA served to infer D and trimming. The sample data list 150,000 to 200,000 clones, and approximately 82% of these were observed just once. Jointly, the top ten make up approximately 14% of the sample.

Material for sequencing was PBMCs or T cells enriched from blood (not recorded which). The rearrangement combines TRBV2 with TRBJ1-2; the D segment could be TRBD1, given 5 matching bases. This sequence originates from a man aged 50 to 59 who had recovered from COVID-19. The DNA is TGTGCCAGCAGTGAACCGCAACGGGCGGGGTTCGGGGGTCACGACTATGGCTACACCTTC. Translation gives CASSEPQRAGFGGHDYGYTF.